This TCR beta chain was retrieved from a study of cytomegalovirus exposure and HLA in healthy donors. Study conclusions and caveats: Per a prior analysis, the majority of TCR beta V segments were productive roughly 87% or roughly 30% of the time. Association with HLA alleles at 0.05 false discovery rate was found for 15,000 or so TCR beta sequences in a later analysis. Several of the most significant clusters were apparently associated with common viral pathogens in a later analysis. Among CMV-associated TCR beta chains, most appeared HLA-restricted in a later analysis.

60 Vbeta and 13 Jbeta primers were used in PCR. Data came from immunoSEQ multiplex PCR; TCRdb stores just in-frame clones and leaves some out. The sample records around 95,000 clones, about 85% being singletons. Points on this clone: Its cognate antigen is unknown.

The receptor's source is a female donor in good health and CMV-seropositive. Sequencing was performed on PBMCs.

CDR3 in amino acids: CASSLTSGATGELFF. CDR3 nucleotides: TGTGCCAGCAGCTTAACTAGCGGGGCCACCGGGGAGCTGTTTTTT. The chain couples TRBV7-9 to TRBJ2-2; 10 bases are shared with TRBD2. CDR1 and CDR2 from the germline V gene are SEHNR and FQNEAQ (reference sequence). CDR3 size: 15 residues. V was clipped by 2 bases and J by 4 bases; unmatched bases: 1.